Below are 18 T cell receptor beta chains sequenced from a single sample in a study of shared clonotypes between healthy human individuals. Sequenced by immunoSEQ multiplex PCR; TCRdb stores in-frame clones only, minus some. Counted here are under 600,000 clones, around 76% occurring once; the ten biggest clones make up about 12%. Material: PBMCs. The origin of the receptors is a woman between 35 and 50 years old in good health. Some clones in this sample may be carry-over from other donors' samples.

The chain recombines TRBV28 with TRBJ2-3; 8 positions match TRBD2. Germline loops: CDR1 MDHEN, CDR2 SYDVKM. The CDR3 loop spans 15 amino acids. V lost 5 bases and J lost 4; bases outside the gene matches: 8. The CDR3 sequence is CASSPQREPPDTQYF. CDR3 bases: TGTGCCAGCAGTCCTCAGCGGGAGCCCCCAGATACGCAGTATTTT.

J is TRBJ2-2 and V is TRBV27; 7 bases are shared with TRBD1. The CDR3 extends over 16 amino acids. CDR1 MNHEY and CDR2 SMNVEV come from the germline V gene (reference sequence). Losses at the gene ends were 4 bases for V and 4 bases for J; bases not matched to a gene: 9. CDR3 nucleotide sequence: TGTGCCAGCAGTTCCACACGGACAGGACTCACCGGGGAGCTGTTTTTT. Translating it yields CASSSTRTGLTGELFF.

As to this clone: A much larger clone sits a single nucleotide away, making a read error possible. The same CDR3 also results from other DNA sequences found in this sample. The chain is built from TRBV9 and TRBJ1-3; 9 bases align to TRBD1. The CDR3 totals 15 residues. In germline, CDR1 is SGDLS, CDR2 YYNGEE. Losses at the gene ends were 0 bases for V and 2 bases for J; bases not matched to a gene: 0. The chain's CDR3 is CASSVGTGAGNTIYF. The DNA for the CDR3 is TGTGCCAGCAGCGTAGGGACAGGGGCTGGAAACACCATATATTTT.

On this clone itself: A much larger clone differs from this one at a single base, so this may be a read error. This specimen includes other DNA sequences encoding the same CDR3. The CDR3 protein is CASSAWKATDNEQFF. CDR3 nucleotides: TGTGCCAGCAGTGCCTGGAAGGCCACCGACAACGAGCAGTTCTTC. The V and J genes are TRBV2 and TRBJ2-1; D is unclear. CDR3 length: 15 residues. Germline values: CDR1 SNHLY, CDR2 FYNNEI.

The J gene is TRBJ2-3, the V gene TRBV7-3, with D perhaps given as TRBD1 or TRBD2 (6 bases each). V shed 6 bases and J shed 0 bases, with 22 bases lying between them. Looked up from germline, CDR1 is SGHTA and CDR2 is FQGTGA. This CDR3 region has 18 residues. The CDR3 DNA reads TGTGCCAGCAGTCCACGGGGGCAGGGATCTATCAGCACAGATACGCAGTATTTT. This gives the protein CASSPRGQGSISTDTQYF.

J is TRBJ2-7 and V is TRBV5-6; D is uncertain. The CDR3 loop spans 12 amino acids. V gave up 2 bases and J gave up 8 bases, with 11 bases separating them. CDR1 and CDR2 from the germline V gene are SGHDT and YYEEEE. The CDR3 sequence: CASSLYVNQQYF. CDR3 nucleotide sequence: TGTGCCAGCAGCTTATACGTCAACCAGCAGTACTTC.

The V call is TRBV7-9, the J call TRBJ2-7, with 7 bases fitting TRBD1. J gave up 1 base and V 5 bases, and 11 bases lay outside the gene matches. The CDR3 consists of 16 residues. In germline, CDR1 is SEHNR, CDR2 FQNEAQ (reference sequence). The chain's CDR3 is CASSAHRDSPSYEQYF. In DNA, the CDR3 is TGTGCCAGCAGCGCCCACCGGGACAGTCCATCCTACGAGCAGTACTTC.

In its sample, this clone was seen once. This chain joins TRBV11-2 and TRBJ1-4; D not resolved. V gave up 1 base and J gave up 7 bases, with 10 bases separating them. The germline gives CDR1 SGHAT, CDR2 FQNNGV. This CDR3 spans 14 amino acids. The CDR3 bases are TGTGCCAGCAGCTTAGCGTGGAGCTCTGAAAAACTGTTTTTT. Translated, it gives CASSLAWSSEKLFF. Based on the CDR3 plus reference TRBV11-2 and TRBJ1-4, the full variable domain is EAGVAQSPRYKIIEKRQSVAFWCNPISGHATLYWYQQILGQGPKLLIQFQNNGVVDDSQLPKDRFSAERLKGVDSTLKIQPAKLEDSAVYLCASSLAWSSEKLFFGSGTQLSVL.

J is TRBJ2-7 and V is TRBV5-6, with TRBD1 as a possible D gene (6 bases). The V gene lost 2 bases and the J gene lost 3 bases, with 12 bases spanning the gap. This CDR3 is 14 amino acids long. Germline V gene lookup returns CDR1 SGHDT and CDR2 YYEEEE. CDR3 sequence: CASSFPTGFYEQYF. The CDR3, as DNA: TGTGCCAGCAGCTTCCCCACAGGGTTCTACGAGCAGTACTTC.

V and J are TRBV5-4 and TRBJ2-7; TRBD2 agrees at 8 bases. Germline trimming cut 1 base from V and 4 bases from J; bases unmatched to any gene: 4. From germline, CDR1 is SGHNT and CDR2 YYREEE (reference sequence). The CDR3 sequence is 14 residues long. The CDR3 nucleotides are TGTGCCAGCAGCTTGCTGGGACTAGAGTACGAGCAGTACTTC. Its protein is CASSLLGLEYEQYF.

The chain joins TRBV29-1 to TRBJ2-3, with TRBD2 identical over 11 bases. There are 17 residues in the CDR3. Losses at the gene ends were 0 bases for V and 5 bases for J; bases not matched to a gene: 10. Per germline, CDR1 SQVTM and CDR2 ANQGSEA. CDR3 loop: CSVEDGASGRSGDTQYF. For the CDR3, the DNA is TGCAGCGTTGAAGACGGGGCTAGCGGGAGGTCTGGAGATACGCAGTATTTT.

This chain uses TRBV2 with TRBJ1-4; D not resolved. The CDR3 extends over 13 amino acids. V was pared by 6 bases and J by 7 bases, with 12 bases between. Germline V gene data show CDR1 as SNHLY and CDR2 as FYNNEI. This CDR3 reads CASSIRPGEKLFF. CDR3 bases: TGTGCCAGCAGCATACGGCCGGGTGAAAAACTGTTTTTT.

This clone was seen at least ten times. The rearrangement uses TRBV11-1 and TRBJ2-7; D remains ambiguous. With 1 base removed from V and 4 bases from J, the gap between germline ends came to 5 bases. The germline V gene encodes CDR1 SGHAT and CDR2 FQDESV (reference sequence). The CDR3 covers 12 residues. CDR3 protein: CASSLDKYEQYF. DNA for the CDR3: TGTGCCAGCAGCTTAGACAAATACGAGCAGTACTTC.

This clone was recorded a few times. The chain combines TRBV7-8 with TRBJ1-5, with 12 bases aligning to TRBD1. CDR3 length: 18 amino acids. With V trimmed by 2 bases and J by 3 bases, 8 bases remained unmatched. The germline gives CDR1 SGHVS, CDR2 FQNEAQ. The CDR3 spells CASSLPGQGATYNQPQHF. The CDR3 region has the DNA TGTGCCAGCAGCTTACCGGGACAGGGGGCTACTTACAATCAGCCCCAGCATTTT.

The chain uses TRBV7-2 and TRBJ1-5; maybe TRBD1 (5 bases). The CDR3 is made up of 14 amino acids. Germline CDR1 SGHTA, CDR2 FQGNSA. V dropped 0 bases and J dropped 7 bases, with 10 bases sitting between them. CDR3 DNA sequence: TGTGCCAGCAGCTTAGCCGGGGGTTTACAGCCCCAGCATTTT. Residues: CASSLAGGLQPQHF.

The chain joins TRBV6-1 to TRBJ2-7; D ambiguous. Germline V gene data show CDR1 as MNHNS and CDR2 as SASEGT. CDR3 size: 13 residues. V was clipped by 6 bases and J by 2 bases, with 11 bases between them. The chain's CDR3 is CASRPAGTYEQYF. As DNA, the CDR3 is TGTGCCAGCAGACCAGCTGGCACCTACGAGCAGTACTTC.

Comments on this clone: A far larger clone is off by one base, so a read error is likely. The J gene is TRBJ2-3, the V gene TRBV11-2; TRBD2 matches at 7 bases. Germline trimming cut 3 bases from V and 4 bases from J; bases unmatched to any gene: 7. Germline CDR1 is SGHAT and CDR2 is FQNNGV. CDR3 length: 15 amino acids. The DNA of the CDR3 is TGTGCCAGCAGCTTTGGGGGGGGTTCTCCAGATACGCAGTATTTT. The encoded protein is CASSFGGGSPDTQYF.

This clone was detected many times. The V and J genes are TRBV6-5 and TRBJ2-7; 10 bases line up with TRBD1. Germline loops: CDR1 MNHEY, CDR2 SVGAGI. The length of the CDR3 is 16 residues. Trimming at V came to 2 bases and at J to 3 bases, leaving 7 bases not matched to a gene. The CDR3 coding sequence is TGTGCCAGCAGTTACCTATCGGGACAGGGGCTCTACGAGCAGTACTTC. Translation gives CASSYLSGQGLYEQYF.